The 13 T cell receptor beta chains in this list originate from one sample, sequenced in a study of blood T cell repertoires in COVID-19. Clones were sequenced by immunoSEQ multiplex PCR, and TCRdb holds only the in-frame ones, with some missing. The sample yields roughly 50,000 clones, about 91% seen once. Sequencing was carried out using peripheral blood. The source of these receptors is a middle-aged man with active COVID-19.

The V and J genes are TRBV25-1 and TRBJ1-4, with 9 bases matching TRBD1. Unmatched junction bases numbered 7, after V lost 1 base and J lost 4 bases. The CDR3 consists of 17 residues. Germline CDR1 is MGHDK and CDR2 is SYGVNS. The CDR3 reads CASSEFYLGQGNEKLFF. In DNA, the CDR3 is TGTGCCAGCAGTGAATTTTATTTGGGACAGGGTAATGAAAAACTGTTTTTT.

The chain links TRBV3-1 (or the pseudogene TRBV3-2) to TRBJ2-5; possible D gene TRBD1, 5 bases. Trimming removed 4 bases from V and 5 bases from J, with 14 bases in between. The CDR3 sequence is 14 residues long. Germline V gene lookup returns CDR1 LGHDT and CDR2 YNNKEL (reference sequence). CDR3 sequence (DNA): TGTGCCAGCAGCCCCCCCTGGACATCCGAGACCCAGTACTTC. This sequence encodes CASSPPWTSETQYF.

The CDR3 is CASSQVGTSGAPGVQTQYF. CDR3 bases: TGCGCCAGCAGCCAAGTAGGGACTAGCGGGGCGCCGGGGGTCCAGACCCAGTACTTC. This chain uses TRBV4-1 with TRBJ2-5; 13 bases agree with TRBD2. The J segment lost 6 bases and the V segment lost 1 base, leaving 14 bases of the junction unmatched. The CDR3 is 19 amino acids. Per the germline V gene, CDR1 is MGHRA and CDR2 is YSYEKL.

The chain combines TRBV29-1 with TRBJ2-3; D is perhaps TRBD1 (6 bases). Germline CDR1 SQVTM, CDR2 ANQGSEA. This CDR3 comprises 15 residues. Trimming removed 7 bases at V and 6 bases at J, with 23 bases between. CDR3 region: CSATPLEGRGDTQYF. The CDR3 region has the DNA TGCAGCGCCACCCCCCTTGAGGGAAGGGGGGATACGCAGTATTTT.

The rearrangement joins TRBV6-5 to TRBJ2-3, with 10 bases lining up with TRBD1. J was trimmed by 3 bases and V by 7 bases; bases with no gene match: 4. There are 14 residues in the CDR3. Looked up from germline, CDR1 is MNHEY and CDR2 is SVGAGI. The CDR3 is CASIRDRGTDTQYF. The CDR3, as DNA: TGTGCCAGCATCCGGGACAGGGGTACAGATACGCAGTATTTT.

This rearrangement joins TRBV7-2 to TRBJ2-5, with 7 positions matching TRBD2. The CDR3 has 14 residues. Trimming took 5 bases from V and 2 from J; bases not matched to a gene: 5. Germline CDR1 is SGHTA and CDR2 is FQGNSA. DNA of the CDR3: TGTGCCAGCAGCGCCCGGACTAGACAAGAGACCCAGTACTTC. It encodes CASSARTRQETQYF.

A single count supports this clone. For the CDR3, the DNA is TGTGCCAGCAGGGGGGACTATTCTGAGCAGTTCTTC. Translating gives CASRGDYSEQFF. The V gene is TRBV12-3 or TRBV12-4, the J gene TRBJ2-1; 7 nucleotides align to TRBD2. After removal of 6 bases from V and 9 bases from J, the junction contained 5 bases not matched to a gene. The CDR3 loop spans 12 amino acids.

The chain combines TRBV5-8 with TRBJ1-2, with D possibly matching TRBD1 (5 bases). V shed 1 base and J shed 4 bases, with 8 bases lying between them. CDR3 length: 13 residues. CDR1 is SGHTS and CDR2 is YDEGEE in the germline V gene. In nucleotides, the CDR3 is TGTGCCAGCAGCTTGCAGGGATTCTATGGCTACACCTTC. Its protein product is CASSLQGFYGYTF.

The genes are TRBV29-1 and TRBJ2-3, with 7 nucleotides matching TRBD2. This CDR3 spans 16 amino acids. The V and J ends lost 4 bases and 4 bases, in that order; junction bases with no gene match: 14. CDR1 is SQVTM and CDR2 is ANQGSEA in the germline V gene. CDR3 DNA sequence: TGCAGCGTTGGTAGGATCCTAGCGGTAGGCCCAGATACGCAGTATTTT. Translation gives CSVGRILAVGPDTQYF.

This rearrangement joins TRBV10-3 to TRBJ2-7; 10 positions agree with TRBD2. Germline V gene data show CDR1 as ENHRY and CDR2 as SYGVKD. Unmatched junction bases numbered 5, after V lost 8 bases and J lost 1 base. The CDR3 is 14 amino acids. CDR3 DNA: TGTGCCATCGGAGGAGCGGGAGGGTCCTACGAGCAGTACTTC. It encodes CAIGGAGGSYEQYF.

The chain combines TRBV14 with TRBJ2-3; no clear D gene. Trimming stripped 3 bases from V and 6 bases from J, with 13 bases between. The germline CDR1 and CDR2 sequences are SGHDN and FVKESK. The CDR3 consists of 14 residues. CDR3 nucleotides: TGTGCCAGCAGCCACCCCTCCCCCGTGGATACGCAGTATTTT. This sequence encodes CASSHPSPVDTQYF.

The J gene is TRBJ2-5, the V gene TRBV7-9; D is undetermined. Trimming stripped 0 bases from V and 9 bases from J, with 14 bases between. CDR3 length: 14 amino acids. Germline V gene sequence: CDR1 SEHNR, CDR2 FQNEAQ (reference sequence). The CDR3 nucleotides read TGTGCCAGCAGCTTAGCAGGAGTCGCTGGATCCCAGTACTTC. It translates to CASSLAGVAGSQYF. The whole variable domain, filled in from reference TRBV7-9 and TRBJ2-5, reads DTGVSQNPRHKITKRGQNVTFRCDPISEHNRLYWYRQTLGQGPEFLTYFQNEAQLEKSRLLSDRFSAERPKGSFSTLEIQRTEQGDSAMYLCASSLAGVAGSQYFGPGTRLLVL.

V gene TRBV7-2 combines with J gene TRBJ2-6; D is perhaps TRBD2 (6 bases). The V end was cut by 5 bases, the J end by 0 bases, with 14 bases between. CDR1 is SGHTA, CDR2 FQGNSA, per germline. This CDR3 is 17 amino acids long. The CDR3 region is CASSPVGLSSGANVLTF. The CDR3 DNA reads TGTGCCAGCAGCCCCGTAGGACTAAGCTCTGGGGCCAACGTCCTGACTTTC. The whole variable domain, remainder taken from reference TRBV7-2 and TRBJ2-6, is GAGVSQSPSNKVTEKGKDVELRCDPISGHTALYWYRQSLGQGLEFLIYFQGNSAPDKSGLPSDRFSAERTGGSVSTLTIQRTQQEDSAVYLCASSPVGLSSGANVLTFGAGSRLTVL.